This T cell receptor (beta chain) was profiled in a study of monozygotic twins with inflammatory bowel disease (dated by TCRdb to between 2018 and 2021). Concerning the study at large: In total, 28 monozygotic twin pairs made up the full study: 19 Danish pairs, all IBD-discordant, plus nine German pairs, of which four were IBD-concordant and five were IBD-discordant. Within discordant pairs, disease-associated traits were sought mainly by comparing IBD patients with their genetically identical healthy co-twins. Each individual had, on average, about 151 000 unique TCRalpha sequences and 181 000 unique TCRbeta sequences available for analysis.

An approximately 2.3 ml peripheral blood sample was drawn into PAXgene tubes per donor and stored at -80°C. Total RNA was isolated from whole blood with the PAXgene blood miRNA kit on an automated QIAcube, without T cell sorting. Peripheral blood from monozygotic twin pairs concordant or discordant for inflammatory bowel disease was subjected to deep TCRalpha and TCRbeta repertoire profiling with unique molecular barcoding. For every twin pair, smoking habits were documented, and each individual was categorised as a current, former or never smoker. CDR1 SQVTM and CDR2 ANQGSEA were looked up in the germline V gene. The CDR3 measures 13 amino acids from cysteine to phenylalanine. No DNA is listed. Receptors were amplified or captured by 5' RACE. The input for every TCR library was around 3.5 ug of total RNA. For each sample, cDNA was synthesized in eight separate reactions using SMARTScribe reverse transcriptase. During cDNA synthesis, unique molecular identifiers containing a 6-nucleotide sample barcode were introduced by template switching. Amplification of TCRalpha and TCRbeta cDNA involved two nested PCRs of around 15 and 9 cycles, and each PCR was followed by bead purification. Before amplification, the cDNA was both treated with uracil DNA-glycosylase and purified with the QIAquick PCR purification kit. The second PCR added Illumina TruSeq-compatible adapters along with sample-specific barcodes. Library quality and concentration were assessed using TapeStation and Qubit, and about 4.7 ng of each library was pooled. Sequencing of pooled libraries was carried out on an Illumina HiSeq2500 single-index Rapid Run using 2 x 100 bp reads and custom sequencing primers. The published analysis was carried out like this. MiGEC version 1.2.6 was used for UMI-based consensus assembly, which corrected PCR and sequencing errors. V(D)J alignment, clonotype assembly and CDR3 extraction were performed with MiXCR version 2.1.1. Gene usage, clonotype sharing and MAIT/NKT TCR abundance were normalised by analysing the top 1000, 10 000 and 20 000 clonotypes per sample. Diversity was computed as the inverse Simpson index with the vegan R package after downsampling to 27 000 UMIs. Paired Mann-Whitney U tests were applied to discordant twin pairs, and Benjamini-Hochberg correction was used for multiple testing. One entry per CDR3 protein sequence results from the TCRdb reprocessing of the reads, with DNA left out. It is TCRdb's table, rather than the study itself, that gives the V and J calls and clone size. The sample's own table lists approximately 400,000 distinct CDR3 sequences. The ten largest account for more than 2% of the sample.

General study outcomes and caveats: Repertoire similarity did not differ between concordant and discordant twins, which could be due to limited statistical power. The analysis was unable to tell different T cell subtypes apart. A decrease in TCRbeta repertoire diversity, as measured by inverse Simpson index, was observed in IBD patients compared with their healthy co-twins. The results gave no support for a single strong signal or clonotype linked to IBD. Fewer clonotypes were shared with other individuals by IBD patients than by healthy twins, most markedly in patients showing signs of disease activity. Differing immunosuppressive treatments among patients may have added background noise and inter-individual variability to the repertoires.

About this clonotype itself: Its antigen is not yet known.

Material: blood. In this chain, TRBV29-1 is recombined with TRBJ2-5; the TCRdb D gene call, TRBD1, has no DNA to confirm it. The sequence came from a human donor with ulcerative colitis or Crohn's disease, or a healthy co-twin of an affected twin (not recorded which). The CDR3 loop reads CSVVARAQETQYF.